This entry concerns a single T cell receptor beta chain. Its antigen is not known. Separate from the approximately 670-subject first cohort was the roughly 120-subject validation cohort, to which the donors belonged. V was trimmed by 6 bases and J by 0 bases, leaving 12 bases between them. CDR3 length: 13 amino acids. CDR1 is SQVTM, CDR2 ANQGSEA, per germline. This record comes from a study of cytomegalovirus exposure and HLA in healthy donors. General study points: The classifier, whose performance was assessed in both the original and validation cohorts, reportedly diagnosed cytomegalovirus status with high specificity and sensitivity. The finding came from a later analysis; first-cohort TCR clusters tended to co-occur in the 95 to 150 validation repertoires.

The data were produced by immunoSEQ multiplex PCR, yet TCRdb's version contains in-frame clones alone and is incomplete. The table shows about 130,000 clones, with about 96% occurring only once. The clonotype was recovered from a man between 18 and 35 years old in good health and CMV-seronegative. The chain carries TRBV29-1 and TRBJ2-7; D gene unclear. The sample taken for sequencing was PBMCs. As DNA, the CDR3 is TGCAGCGTGATGGCTCATACCTCCTACGAGCAGTACTTC. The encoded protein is CSVMAHTSYEQYF.